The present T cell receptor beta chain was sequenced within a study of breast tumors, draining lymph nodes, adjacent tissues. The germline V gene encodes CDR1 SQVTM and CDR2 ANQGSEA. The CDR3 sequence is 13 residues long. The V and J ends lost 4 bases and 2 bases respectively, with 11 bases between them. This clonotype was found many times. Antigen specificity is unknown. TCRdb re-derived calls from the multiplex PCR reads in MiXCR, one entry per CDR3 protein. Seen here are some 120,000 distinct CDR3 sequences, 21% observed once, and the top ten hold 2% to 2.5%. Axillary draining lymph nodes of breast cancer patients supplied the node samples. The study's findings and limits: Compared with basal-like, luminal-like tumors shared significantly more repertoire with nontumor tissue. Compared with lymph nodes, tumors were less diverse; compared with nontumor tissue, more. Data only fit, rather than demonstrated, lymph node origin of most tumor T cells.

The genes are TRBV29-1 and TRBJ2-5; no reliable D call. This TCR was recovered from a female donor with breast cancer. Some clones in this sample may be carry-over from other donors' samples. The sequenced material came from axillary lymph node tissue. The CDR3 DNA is TGCAGCGTTGCTCCGGCGATACAAGAGACCCAGTACTTC. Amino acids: CSVAPAIQETQYF.